Below, 7 T cell receptor beta chains from the same sample are listed, as sequenced in a study of T cell responses to AZD1222 COVID-19 vaccine. The table came from immunoSEQ multiplex PCR; TCRdb's copy has only in-frame clones and leaves some out. Found here are roughly 130,000 clones, 90% to 95% of them singletons; the top ten hold approximately 3%. Here the sequenced sample was peripheral blood, taken on day 0 of AZD1222 vaccination. These receptors originate from an adult in good health.

The chain combines TRBV27 with TRBJ1-5; D unclear. The CDR3 spans 17 residues. The germline CDR1 and CDR2 sequences are MNHEY and SMNVEV (reference sequence). The V end lost 5 bases, the J end lost 1 base, and 18 bases lay between the germline ends. The CDR3 bases are TGTGCCAGCAGTACATCCTTGAGGGAGGCGAGCAATCAGCCCCAGCATTTT. Translating it yields CASSTSLREASNQPQHF.

A single count supports this clone. The chain is built from TRBV5-6 and TRBJ1-2; no definite D call. The CDR3 sequence is 15 residues long. Per germline, CDR1 SGHDT and CDR2 YYEEEE. V was shortened by 5 bases and J by 5 bases, with 19 bases between the two germline ends. The CDR3 DNA follows: TGTGCCAGCAGTCCCCGGGTACTGCGAGGATATGGCTACACCTTC. Amino acid sequence: CASSPRVLRGYGYTF.

The CDR3 bases are TGCGCCAGCAGCTTTTCTCCTGTCGGCACAGATACGCAGTATTTT. Residues: CASSFSPVGTDTQYF. The gene calls are TRBV5-1 and TRBJ2-3; D is undetermined. V was shortened by 2 bases and J by 1 base, with 11 bases between the two germline ends. Looked up from germline, CDR1 is SGHRS and CDR2 is YFSETQ. CDR3 length: 15 residues.

The V call is TRBV30, the J call TRBJ1-4, with a tentative D call TRBD1 (6 bases). V was trimmed by 5 bases and J by 4 bases, leaving 11 bases between them. Germline V CDR1 and CDR2: GTSNPN, SVGIG (reference sequence). There are 13 residues in the CDR3. The CDR3 DNA sequence: TGTGCCTGGTCGGGCAGGGGTAATGAAAAACTGTTTTTT. Its translation is CAWSGRGNEKLFF.

The V and J genes are TRBV20-1 and TRBJ2-7; no clear D. The V gene's germline CDR1 is DFQATT and CDR2 SNEGSKA (reference sequence). Trimming removed 7 bases from V and 5 bases from J, with 12 bases in between. This CDR3 contains 11 residues. For the CDR3, the DNA is TGCAGTGGACGGTTAACGGACGAGCAGTACTTC. Translation: CSGRLTDEQYF.

The chain links TRBV29-1 to TRBJ2-5, with D uncertain. Trimming left V 6 bases short and J 5 bases short, with 13 bases between. Per germline, CDR1 SQVTM and CDR2 ANQGSEA. CDR3 length: 12 amino acids. The CDR3 DNA is TGCAGCGTGGAAAGGGCAATGGAGACCCAGTACTTC. Its protein product is CSVERAMETQYF.

The chain couples TRBV11-2 to TRBJ2-7; 11 nucleotides line up with TRBD2. The CDR3 is made up of 15 amino acids. V shed 3 bases, J shed 5 bases, and the junction held 6 bases outside the gene matches. Germline CDR1 SGHAT, CDR2 FQNNGV. CDR3: CASSLASGRLHEQYF. The CDR3 region has the DNA TGTGCCAGCAGCTTGGCTAGCGGGAGGCTCCACGAGCAGTACTTC.